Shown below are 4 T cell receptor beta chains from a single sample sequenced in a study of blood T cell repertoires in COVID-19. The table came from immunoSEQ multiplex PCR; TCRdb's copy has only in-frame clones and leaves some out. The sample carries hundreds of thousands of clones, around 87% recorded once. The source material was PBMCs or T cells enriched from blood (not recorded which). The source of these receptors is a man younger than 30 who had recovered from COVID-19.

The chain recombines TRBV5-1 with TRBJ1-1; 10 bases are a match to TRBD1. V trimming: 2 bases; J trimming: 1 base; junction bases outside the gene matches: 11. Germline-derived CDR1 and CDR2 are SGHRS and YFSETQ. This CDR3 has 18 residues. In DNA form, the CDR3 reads TGCGCCAGCAGCTTCCCCCCGGACAGGGGGAAGGAGAACACTGAAGCTTTCTTT. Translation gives CASSFPPDRGKENTEAFF.

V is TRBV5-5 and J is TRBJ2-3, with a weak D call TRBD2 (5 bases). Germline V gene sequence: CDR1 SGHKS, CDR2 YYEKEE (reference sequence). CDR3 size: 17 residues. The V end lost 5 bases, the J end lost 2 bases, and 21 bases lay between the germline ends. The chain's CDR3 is CASRRVVSDVPTDTQYF. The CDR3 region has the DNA TGTGCCAGCAGACGAGTAGTTAGCGACGTTCCCACAGATACGCAGTATTTT.

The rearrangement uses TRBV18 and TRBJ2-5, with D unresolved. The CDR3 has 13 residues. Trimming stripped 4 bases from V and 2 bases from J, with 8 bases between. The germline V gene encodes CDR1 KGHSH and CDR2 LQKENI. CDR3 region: CASSQQAQETQYF. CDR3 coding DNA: TGTGCCAGCTCACAGCAAGCTCAAGAGACCCAGTACTTC.

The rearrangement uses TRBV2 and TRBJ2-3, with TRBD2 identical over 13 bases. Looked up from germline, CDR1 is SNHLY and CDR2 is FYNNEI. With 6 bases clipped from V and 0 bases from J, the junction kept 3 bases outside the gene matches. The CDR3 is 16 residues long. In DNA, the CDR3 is TGTGCCAGCAGGAAGGGACTAGCGGGGAGCACAGATACGCAGTATTTT. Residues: CASRKGLAGSTDTQYF. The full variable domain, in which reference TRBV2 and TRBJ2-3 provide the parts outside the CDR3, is EPEVTQTPSHQVTQMGQEVILRCVPISNHLYFYWYRQILGQKVEFLVSFYNNEISEKSEIFDDQFSVERPDGSNFTLKIRSTKLEDSAMYFCASRKGLAGSTDTQYFGPGTRLTVL.